These T cell receptor beta chains were read from a single sample in a study of neurological immune-mediated disorders. Via MiXCR, TCRdb re-called the 5' RACE reads, giving one row per CDR3 protein. Here the sample spans 14,000 or so distinct CDR3 sequences, about 7% being singletons. The specimen was CD8+ T cells from blood. The receptor source for this set is a woman in her 40s in good health. The CDR3 runs from the conserved cysteine through the conserved F or W. D genes are given only for firm matches. Clone size, where shown, is once, few, many, or a class for clones that have expanded.

TRBD2,TRBJ2-5,many,TRBV10-2,CASSDPTSGVQETQYF,TGCGCCAGCAGTGACCCGACTAGCGGAGTCCAAGAGACCCAGTACTTC
.,TRBJ2-7,many,TRBV29-1,CSVYRDYEQYF,TGCAGCGTGTACAGAGACTACGAGCAGTACTTC
.,TRBJ1-2,many,TRBV20-1,CSARDDQGLNTF,TGCAGTGCTAGAGATGACCAGGGGCTAAACACCTTC
.,TRBJ2-1,many,TRBV3-1,CASSQGEWNEQFF,TGTGCCAGCAGCCAGGGCGAATGGAATGAGCAGTTCTTC
TRBD2,TRBJ2-1,many,TRBV3-1,CASSQGTSGQGYNEQFF,TGTGCCAGCAGCCAAGGAACTAGCGGCCAGGGGTACAATGAGCAGTTCTTC
TRBD1,TRBJ1-6,many,TRBV5-1,CASRRGPPNSPLHF,TGCGCCAGCAGGAGGGGGCCCCCCAATTCACCCCTCCACTTT
.,TRBJ1-1,many,TRBV27,CASSLKGWTEAFF,TGTGCCAGCAGTTTGAAGGGGTGGACTGAAGCTTTCTTT
.,TRBJ2-2,many,TRBV28,CASLGGMNTGELFF,TGTGCCAGCTTAGGGGGGATGAACACCGGGGAGCTGTTTTTT
.,TRBJ2-2,many,TRBV7-9,CASSPRYTGELFF,TGTGCCAGCAGCCCTAGGTACACCGGGGAGCTGTTTTTT
.,TRBJ2-3,many,TRBV3-1,CASSLAAGLVDTQYF,TGTGCCAGCAGCCTGGCAGCAGGGTTAGTAGATACGCAGTATTTT
.,TRBJ1-1,.,TRBV7-9,CANIPQGVEAFF,TGTGCCAACATCCCTCAAGGCGTTGAAGCTTTCTTT
TRBD1,TRBJ1-2,large,TRBV29-1,CSAGTGAPDYGYTF,TGCAGCGCCGGGACAGGGGCTCCTGACTATGGCTACACCTTC
TRBD2,TRBJ2-1,many,TRBV4-2,CASSQDEREFYNEQFF,TGTGCCAGCAGCCAAGACGAGCGGGAGTTTTACAATGAGCAGTTCTTC
.,TRBJ1-5,many,TRBV9,CASSGPEDNQPQHF,TGTGCCAGCAGCGGGCCTGAAGACAATCAGCCCCAGCATTTT
TRBD1,TRBJ1-6,many,TRBV5-1,CASRATGGNPLHF,TGCGCCAGCAGGGCGACAGGGGGTAATCCCCTCCACTTT
.,TRBJ2-1,many,TRBV29-1,CSGGGNEQFF,TGCAGCGGAGGGGGCAATGAGCAGTTCTTC
.,TRBJ2-1,many,TRBV30,CASSSETGINEQFF,TGTGCCTCCTCGTCGGAAACAGGGATCAATGAGCAGTTCTTC
TRBD2,TRBJ2-1,.,TRBV5-1,CASSKLGGDAYNEQFF,TGCGCCAGCAGCAAGCTGGGGGGGGACGCCTACAATGAGCAGTTCTTC
.,TRBJ2-5,many,TRBV6-5,CASSYRRTEETQYF,TGTGCCAGCAGTTACCGGAGGACTGAAGAGACCCAGTACTTC
.,TRBJ2-1,many,TRBV3-1,CASSQDLFETVANEQFF,TGTGCCAGCAGCCAAGATCTGTTTGAGACAGTAGCTAATGAGCAGTTCTTC
TRBD1,TRBJ2-5,many,TRBV12-3/TRBV12-4,CASRPGQLLETQYF,TGTGCCAGCAGGCCGGGACAGCTCTTAGAGACCCAGTACTTC
.,TRBJ1-6,.,TRBV20-1,CSAALRSSYNSPLHF,TGCAGTGCTGCTCTCCGGAGCTCCTATAATTCACCCCTCCACTTT
.,TRBJ1-5,many,TRBV6-5,CATPYTGPRHQPQHF,TGTGCCACCCCCTATACAGGCCCTCGTCATCAGCCCCAGCATTTT
.,TRBJ2-1,many,TRBV7-6,CASSARQALAYNEQFF,TGTGCCAGCAGCGCGAGACAGGCCCTAGCCTACAATGAGCAGTTCTTC
.,TRBJ2-7,many,TRBV5-1,CASSIAAGEQYF,TGCGCCAGCAGCATCGCCGCGGGAGAGCAGTACTTC
.,TRBJ2-1,many,TRBV10-3,CAISDLLREQFF,TGTGCCATCAGTGATCTACTACGGGAGCAGTTCTTC
.,TRBJ2-1,many,TRBV5-6,CASSLVGRDNEQFF,TGTGCCAGCAGCTTAGTCGGGCGGGACAATGAGCAGTTCTTC
.,TRBJ2-7,many,TRBV20-1,CSGLSTISYEQYF,TGCAGCGGCCTTTCGACCATCTCCTACGAGCAGTACTTC
.,TRBJ2-7,medium-sized,TRBV6-2/TRBV6-3,CASRVSYEQYF,TGTGCCAGCAGGGTCTCCTACGAGCAGTACTTC
.,TRBJ2-2,many,TRBV11-1,CASSLTGTGELFF,TGTGCCAGCAGCTTAACCGGAACCGGGGAGCTGTTTTTT
.,TRBJ1-1,many,TRBV5-1,CASSLEQMNTEAFF,TGCGCCAGCAGCTTGGAACAGATGAACACTGAAGCTTTCTTT
.,TRBJ2-3,many,TRBV5-5,CASISARGLADTQYF,TGTGCCAGCATCTCCGCCCGCGGATTGGCAGATACGCAGTATTTT
.,TRBJ2-1,.,TRBV6-5,CASRFSASSYNEQLF,TGTGCCAGTCGATTCAGCGCCAGCTCCTACAATGAGCAGTTATTC
.,TRBJ2-7,many,TRBV28,CASSFSQGEQYF,TGTGCCAGCAGTTTCTCTCAGGGGGAGCAGTACTTC
TRBD2,TRBJ2-5,many,TRBV6-6,CASSLGWSGRAGLEETQYF,TGTGCCAGCAGCTTGGGGTGGAGCGGGAGGGCCGGGCTAGAAGAGACCCAGTACTTC
TRBD2,TRBJ2-1,medium-sized,TRBV7-6,CASSPAPTSGGANEQFF,TGTGCCAGCAGCCCCGCTCCTACTAGCGGGGGGGCCAATGAGCAGTTCTTC